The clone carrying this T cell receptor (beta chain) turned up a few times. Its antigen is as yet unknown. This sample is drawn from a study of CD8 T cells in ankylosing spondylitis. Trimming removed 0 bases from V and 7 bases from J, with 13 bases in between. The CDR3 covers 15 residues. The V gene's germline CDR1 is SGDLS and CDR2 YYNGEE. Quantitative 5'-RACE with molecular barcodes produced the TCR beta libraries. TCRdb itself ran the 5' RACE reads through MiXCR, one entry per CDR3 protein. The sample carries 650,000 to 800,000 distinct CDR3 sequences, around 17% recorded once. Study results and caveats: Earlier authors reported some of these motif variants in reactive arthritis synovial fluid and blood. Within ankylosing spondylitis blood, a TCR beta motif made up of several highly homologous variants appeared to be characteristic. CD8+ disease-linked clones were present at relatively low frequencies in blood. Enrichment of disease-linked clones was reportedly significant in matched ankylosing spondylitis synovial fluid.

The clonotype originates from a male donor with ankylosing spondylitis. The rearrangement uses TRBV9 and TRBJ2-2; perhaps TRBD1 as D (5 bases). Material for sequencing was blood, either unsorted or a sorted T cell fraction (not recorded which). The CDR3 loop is CASSVGGREGGELFF. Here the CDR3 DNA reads TGTGCCAGCAGCGTAGGTGGCAGGGAAGGCGGGGAGCTGTTTTTT.